This T cell receptor beta chain was identified during a study of blood T cell repertoires in COVID-19. Across the study: COVID-19 samples, acute and convalescent, were from the United States, Italy and Spain.

Measured with immunoSEQ multiplex PCR; TCRdb has only the in-frame clones, and not every one. The profile shows 58,000 or so clones, more than 85% of them singletons. The CDR3 runs 14 residues. V was cut by 5 bases and J by 3 bases, with 13 bases left in between. Per the germline V gene, CDR1 is MDHEN and CDR2 is SYDVKM. The sequenced material came from peripheral blood. The chain has TRBV28 and TRBJ1-2; D gene unclear. The source is a woman in her 70s with active COVID-19. CDR3 protein: CASSTPGGYYGYTF. The CDR3 nucleotides read TGTGCCAGCAGTACCCCCGGAGGCTACTATGGCTACACCTTC.